What follows are 24 T cell receptor beta chains derived from one specimen sequenced in a study of spatial heterogeneity in lung cancer. Study findings and constraints: The number of expanded tumor alpha and beta chains correlated with mutation number.

TCRdb used MiXCR to reprocess the 5' RACE reads, holding one entry per CDR3 protein. This table holds about 3,900 distinct CDR3 sequences, 10% to 13% found once. Which antigens these TCRs recognize remains unknown. Time point here: sample taken at primary tumor resection. Material: lung tumor tissue, obtained at surgery. The origin of the receptors is a male donor with early-stage non-small cell lung cancer.

This chain joins TRBV7-2 and TRBJ2-7; tentatively, D is TRBD1 or TRBD2 (5 bases each). The CDR3 totals 15 residues. Trimming shortened V by 1 base and J by 0 bases, and 10 bases separated the two germline ends. Germline loops: CDR1 SGHTA, CDR2 FQGNSA. CDR3 nucleotide sequence: TGTGCCAGCAGCTTAGGCAGGGACCTCTCCTACGAGCAGTACTTC. Residues: CASSLGRDLSYEQYF.

By share, this clonotype ranks as medium-sized. The chain recombines TRBV11-2 with TRBJ2-1; the match to TRBD2 covers 10 bases. The CDR3 has 16 residues. CDR1 SGHAT and CDR2 FQNNGV come from the germline V gene. V shed 2 bases and J 0 bases; nucleotides not matched to a gene: 1. The DNA for the CDR3 is TGTGCCAGCAGCTTACAGCGGGAGGGCTCCTACAATGAGCAGTTCTTC. This codes for CASSLQREGSYNEQFF.

The V gene is TRBV6-1, the J gene TRBJ2-7; 8 bases agree with TRBD2. This CDR3 has 13 residues. Germline V CDR1 and CDR2: MNHNS, SASEGT. The V and J ends lost 6 bases and 4 bases, in that order; junction bases with no gene match: 5. CDR3: CASSRGLEYEQYF. CDR3 sequence (DNA): TGTGCCAGCAGCAGGGGACTAGAGTACGAGCAGTACTTC.

In this sample, this clonotype is medium-sized (0.01 to 0.1%). V usage is TRBV12-3 or TRBV12-4 and J usage is TRBJ1-4; TRBD1 might be the D (5 bases). CDR3 length: 13 residues. The V and J ends lost 8 bases and 8 bases respectively, with 15 bases between them. The CDR3 is CASGQGGGEKLFF. In DNA form, the CDR3 reads TGTGCCAGCGGTCAGGGCGGCGGAGAAAAACTGTTTTTT.

V is TRBV2 and J is TRBJ2-5; the match to TRBD1 covers 9 bases. Germline loops: CDR1 SNHLY, CDR2 FYNNEI. Unmatched junction bases numbered 4, after V lost 4 bases and J lost 7 bases. This CDR3 is built from 13 residues. The chain's CDR3 is CASSGDRGGTQYF. CDR3 nucleotide sequence: TGTGCCAGCAGTGGAGACAGGGGGGGGACCCAGTACTTC.

This clonotype was seen at least ten times. The chain recombines TRBV6-4 with TRBJ2-5; D is uncertain. This CDR3 has 13 amino acids. V lost 5 bases to trimming and J lost 6 bases, with 13 bases between them. Looked up from germline, CDR1 is MRHNA and CDR2 is SNTAGT. The CDR3 spells CASSPAPGQTQYF. As DNA, the CDR3 is TGTGCCAGCAGTCCGGCCCCCGGGCAGACCCAGTACTTC.

This clonotype came up a few times. This sequence joins TRBV28 and TRBJ1-2; D is uncertain. V lost 7 bases to trimming and J lost 1 base, with 13 bases between them. The length of the CDR3 is 14 residues. Germline V gene data show CDR1 as MDHEN and CDR2 as SYDVKM. The CDR3 protein is CASTEQRINYGYTF. CDR3 DNA sequence: TGTGCCAGCACCGAACAGCGCATTAACTATGGCTACACCTTC.

This clonotype was recorded a few times. The chain recombines TRBV4-3 with TRBJ2-7; D is uncertain. The CDR3 consists of 11 residues. Germline-derived CDR1 and CDR2 are LGHNA and YSLEER. The DNA for the CDR3 is TGCGCCAGCAGCCAAGATCGAGGCCGGGACGTC. Protein product: CASSQDRGRDV.

By share of the sample, this clonotype is medium-sized. The V and J genes are TRBV6-1 and TRBJ1-2; D is uncertain. V gave up 8 bases and J gave up 3 bases, with 16 bases separating them. Germline V gene sequence: CDR1 MNHNS, CDR2 SASEGT. CDR3 length: 14 residues. The CDR3: CASGLGTAYYGYTF. The CDR3 nucleotides are TGTGCCAGCGGACTTGGTACGGCCTACTATGGCTACACCTTC.

By share, this clonotype ranks as medium-sized. V gene TRBV27 combines with J gene TRBJ2-3; 11 nucleotides agree with TRBD2. The CDR3 loop spans 16 amino acids. Germline values: CDR1 MNHEY, CDR2 SMNVEV (reference sequence). Trimming took 4 bases from V and 2 from J; bases not matched to a gene: 5. The CDR3 bases are TGTGCCAGCAGTTCCGGGACTAGCGGTTACACAGATACGCAGTATTTT. This sequence encodes CASSSGTSGYTDTQYF.

This clonotype was seen only a few times. The chain has TRBV7-2 and TRBJ2-2; D is perhaps TRBD1 or TRBD2 (5 bases each). Per the germline V gene, CDR1 is SGHTA and CDR2 is FQGNSA. The CDR3 runs 15 residues. Trimming removed 5 bases at V and 1 base at J, with 11 bases between. CDR3: CASSPGTVNTGELFF. Written as DNA, the CDR3 is TGTGCCAGCAGCCCCGGGACGGTGAACACCGGGGAGCTGTTTTTT.

This clonotype counts as medium-sized (0.01 to 0.1%). The gene calls are TRBV6-5 and TRBJ1-4; D is unresolved. The CDR3 is made up of 15 amino acids. CDR1 and CDR2 from the germline V gene are MNHEY and SVGAGI. Trimming left V 6 bases short and J 1 base short, with 12 bases between. CDR3 protein: CASSPRGKTNEKLFF. The CDR3 DNA reads TGTGCCAGCAGCCCACGGGGAAAAACTAATGAAAAACTGTTTTTT.

The chain joins TRBV12-3 or TRBV12-4 to TRBJ2-2; a possible D gene is TRBD1 (6 bases). The CDR3 consists of 13 residues. Between the trimmed V and J ends, which lost 3 bases and 6 bases, there was a span of 8 bases. This CDR3 is CASSFSGAGELFF. In DNA form, the CDR3 reads TGTGCCAGCAGTTTTTCAGGGGCCGGGGAGCTGTTTTTT.

This clonotype was seen only a few times. This rearrangement joins TRBV12-3 or TRBV12-4 to TRBJ1-5; 8 bases are a match to TRBD1. V was clipped by 5 bases and J by 5 bases; unmatched bases: 14. This CDR3 has 17 amino acids. The CDR3 DNA is TGTGCCAGCAGTCGTGCGCGAGGGACAGGTGGGGATCAGCCCCAGCATTTT. Residues: CASSRARGTGGDQPQHF.

In its sample, this clonotype ranks as medium-sized (0.01 to 0.1%). The chain uses TRBV21-1 and TRBJ2-1; the DNA was not compared with TRBD1, the D call given in the table. TRBV21-1 is recorded as a pseudogene. The CDR3 sequence is 15 residues long. The chain's CDR3 is CASSIAGQVSNEQFF. The CDR3, as DNA: TGTGCCAGCAGCATTGCCGGACAGGTCTCCAATGAGCAGTTCTTC.

The count of this clonotype is one. The rearrangement links TRBV19 to TRBJ2-3; 8 bases map to TRBD1. V lost 7 bases, J lost 9 bases, and 12 bases stayed unmatched. Germline V gives CDR1 LNHDA, CDR2 SQIVND (reference sequence). There are 14 residues in the CDR3. The CDR3 DNA sequence: TGTGCCAGTACTCCGGGACAGGTCTTCGGGACGCAGTATTTT. The encoded protein is CASTPGQVFGTQYF.

The V call is TRBV6-5, the J call TRBJ1-3, with a weak D call TRBD1 (5 bases). Germline CDR1 is MNHEY and CDR2 is SVGAGI. V lost 2 bases, J lost 0 bases, and 11 bases lay in between. This CDR3 contains 16 residues. The CDR3 region has the DNA TGTGCCAGCAGTTACGGGGGGTTGAGCTCTGGAAACACCATATATTTT. Protein: CASSYGGLSSGNTIYF.

This clonotype was detected a few times. This chain links TRBV2 with TRBJ2-3, with D possibly being TRBD2 (6 bases). The CDR3 runs to 14 residues. CDR1 and CDR2 from the germline V gene are SNHLY and FYNNEI. Trimming took off 4 bases at V and 7 bases at J, with 15 bases between the two ends. CDR3: CASSVGGRKYTQYF. The CDR3 DNA reads TGTGCCAGCAGTGTGGGGGGTCGGAAGTATACGCAGTATTTT.

The chain combines TRBV3-1 with TRBJ1-3; 9 bases match TRBD1. The length of the CDR3 is 16 residues. Unmatched junction bases numbered 4, after V lost 2 bases and J lost 2 bases. Germline-derived CDR1 and CDR2 are LGHDT and YNNKEL (reference sequence). CDR3 protein: CASSQLQGAPGNTIYF. In DNA form, the CDR3 reads TGTGCCAGCAGCCAACTACAGGGGGCGCCTGGAAACACCATATATTTT. Together with reference TRBV3-1 and TRBJ1-3, the CDR3 gives the full variable domain: DTAVSQTPKYLVTQMGNDKSIKCEQNLGHDTMYWYKQDSKKFLKIMFSYNNKELIINETVPNRFSPKSPDKAHLNLHINSLELGDSAVYFCASSQLQGAPGNTIYFGEGSWLTVV.

This clonotype was picked up a small number of times. This sequence joins TRBV18 and TRBJ2-3; D remains unclear. CDR3 size: 14 residues. Trimming took off 2 bases at V and 0 bases at J, with 6 bases between the two ends. CDR1 and CDR2 (germline): KGHSH, LQKENI. The CDR3 DNA is TGTGCCAGCTCACCATACCGGAGCACAGATACGCAGTATTTT. Translated: CASSPYRSTDTQYF.

In this sample, this clonotype turned up many times. V gene TRBV20-1 combines with J gene TRBJ1-1; no reliable D call. The CDR3 totals 14 residues. Germline CDR1 reads DFQATT; CDR2 reads SNEGSKA (reference sequence). V lost 0 bases and J 5 bases, leaving 13 bases between the germline ends. The CDR3 DNA sequence: TGCAGTGCTAGAGAGTTGATAGTTCTGACTGAAGCTTTCTTT. It specifies CSARELIVLTEAFF.

The chain uses TRBV5-1 and TRBJ2-3, with TRBD2 identical over 7 bases. CDR1 is SGHRS, CDR2 YFSETQ, per germline. This CDR3 is built from 15 residues. The J segment lost 2 bases and the V segment lost 0 bases, leaving 3 bases of the junction unmatched. In nucleotides, the CDR3 is TGCGCCAGCAGCTTGGGCCTAGCGGTCACAGATACGCAGTATTTT. It codes for CASSLGLAVTDTQYF.

The genes are TRBV20-1 and TRBJ1-1; D gene unclear. This CDR3 has 13 amino acids. V lost 0 bases and J 8 bases, leaving 13 bases between the germline ends. The germline V gene encodes CDR1 DFQATT and CDR2 SNEGSKA (reference sequence). The CDR3 reads CSARDRAGIEAFF. The CDR3 nucleotides are TGCAGTGCTAGAGATCGCGCCGGAATCGAAGCTTTCTTT.

The chain's CDR3 is CASTGSADTQYF. The CDR3 coding sequence is TGTGCCAGCACGGGGAGCGCAGATACGCAGTATTTT. The chain joins TRBV12-3 or TRBV12-4 to TRBJ2-3; D possibly corresponds to TRBD2 (5 bases). Deletions cut 7 bases from V and 4 bases from J, with 9 bases between. This CDR3 comprises 12 residues.